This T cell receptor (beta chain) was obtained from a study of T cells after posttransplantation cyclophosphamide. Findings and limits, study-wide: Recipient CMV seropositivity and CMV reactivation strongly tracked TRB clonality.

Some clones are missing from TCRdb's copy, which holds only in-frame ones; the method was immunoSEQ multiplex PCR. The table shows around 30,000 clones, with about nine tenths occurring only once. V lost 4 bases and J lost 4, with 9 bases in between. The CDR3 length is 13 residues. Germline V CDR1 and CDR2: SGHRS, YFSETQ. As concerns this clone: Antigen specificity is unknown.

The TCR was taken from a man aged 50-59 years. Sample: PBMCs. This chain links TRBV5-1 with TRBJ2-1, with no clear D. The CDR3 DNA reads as TGCGCCAGCAGCGTGACTCATTACAATGAGCAGTTCTTC. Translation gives CASSVTHYNEQFF.